This T cell receptor (beta chain) comes out of a study of early T cells in non-severe SARS-CoV-2 infection. Study context: The sequenced material was bulk RNA from unsorted whole blood, and its chains were unpaired. Study observations and caveats: There was a bias toward anti-spike CD8 responses in VDJdb matching, which missed private and CD4 specificities.

The germline V and J ends were trimmed by 2 bases and 3 bases, with 6 bases remaining between them. There are 12 residues in the CDR3. In germline, CDR1 is DFQATT, CDR2 SNEGSKA (reference sequence). Each single cDNA molecule received a unique molecular identifier. Each CDR3 protein gets one entry after TCRdb re-called the 5' RACE reads with MiXCR. The sample includes tens of thousands of distinct CDR3 sequences, roughly 8% of them seen just once. This clonotype occurred once. Its specificity is not known. This sequence joins TRBV20-1 and TRBJ2-3; D may be TRBD2 (6 bases). This receptor was obtained from an adult who was a healthcare worker with PCR-confirmed SARS-CoV-2 infection or an uninfected control (not recorded which). Material: whole blood. The CDR3 DNA reads TGCAGTGCTAGACTAGCGACAGATACGCAGTATTTT. Translated, it gives CSARLATDTQYF.